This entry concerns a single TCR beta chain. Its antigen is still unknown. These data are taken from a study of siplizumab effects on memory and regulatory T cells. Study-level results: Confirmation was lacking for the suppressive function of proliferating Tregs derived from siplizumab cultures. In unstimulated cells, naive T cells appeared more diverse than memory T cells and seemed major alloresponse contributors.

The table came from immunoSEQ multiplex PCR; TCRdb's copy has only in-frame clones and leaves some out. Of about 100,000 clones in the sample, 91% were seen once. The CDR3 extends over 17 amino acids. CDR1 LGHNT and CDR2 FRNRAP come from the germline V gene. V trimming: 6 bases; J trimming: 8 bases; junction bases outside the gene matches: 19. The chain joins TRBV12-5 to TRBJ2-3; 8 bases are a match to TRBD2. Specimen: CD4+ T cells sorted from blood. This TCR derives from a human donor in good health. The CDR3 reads CASGTTGTSTIFGTQYF. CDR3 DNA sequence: TGTGCTAGTGGAACAACCGGGACTAGTACTATCTTCGGTACGCAGTATTTT.